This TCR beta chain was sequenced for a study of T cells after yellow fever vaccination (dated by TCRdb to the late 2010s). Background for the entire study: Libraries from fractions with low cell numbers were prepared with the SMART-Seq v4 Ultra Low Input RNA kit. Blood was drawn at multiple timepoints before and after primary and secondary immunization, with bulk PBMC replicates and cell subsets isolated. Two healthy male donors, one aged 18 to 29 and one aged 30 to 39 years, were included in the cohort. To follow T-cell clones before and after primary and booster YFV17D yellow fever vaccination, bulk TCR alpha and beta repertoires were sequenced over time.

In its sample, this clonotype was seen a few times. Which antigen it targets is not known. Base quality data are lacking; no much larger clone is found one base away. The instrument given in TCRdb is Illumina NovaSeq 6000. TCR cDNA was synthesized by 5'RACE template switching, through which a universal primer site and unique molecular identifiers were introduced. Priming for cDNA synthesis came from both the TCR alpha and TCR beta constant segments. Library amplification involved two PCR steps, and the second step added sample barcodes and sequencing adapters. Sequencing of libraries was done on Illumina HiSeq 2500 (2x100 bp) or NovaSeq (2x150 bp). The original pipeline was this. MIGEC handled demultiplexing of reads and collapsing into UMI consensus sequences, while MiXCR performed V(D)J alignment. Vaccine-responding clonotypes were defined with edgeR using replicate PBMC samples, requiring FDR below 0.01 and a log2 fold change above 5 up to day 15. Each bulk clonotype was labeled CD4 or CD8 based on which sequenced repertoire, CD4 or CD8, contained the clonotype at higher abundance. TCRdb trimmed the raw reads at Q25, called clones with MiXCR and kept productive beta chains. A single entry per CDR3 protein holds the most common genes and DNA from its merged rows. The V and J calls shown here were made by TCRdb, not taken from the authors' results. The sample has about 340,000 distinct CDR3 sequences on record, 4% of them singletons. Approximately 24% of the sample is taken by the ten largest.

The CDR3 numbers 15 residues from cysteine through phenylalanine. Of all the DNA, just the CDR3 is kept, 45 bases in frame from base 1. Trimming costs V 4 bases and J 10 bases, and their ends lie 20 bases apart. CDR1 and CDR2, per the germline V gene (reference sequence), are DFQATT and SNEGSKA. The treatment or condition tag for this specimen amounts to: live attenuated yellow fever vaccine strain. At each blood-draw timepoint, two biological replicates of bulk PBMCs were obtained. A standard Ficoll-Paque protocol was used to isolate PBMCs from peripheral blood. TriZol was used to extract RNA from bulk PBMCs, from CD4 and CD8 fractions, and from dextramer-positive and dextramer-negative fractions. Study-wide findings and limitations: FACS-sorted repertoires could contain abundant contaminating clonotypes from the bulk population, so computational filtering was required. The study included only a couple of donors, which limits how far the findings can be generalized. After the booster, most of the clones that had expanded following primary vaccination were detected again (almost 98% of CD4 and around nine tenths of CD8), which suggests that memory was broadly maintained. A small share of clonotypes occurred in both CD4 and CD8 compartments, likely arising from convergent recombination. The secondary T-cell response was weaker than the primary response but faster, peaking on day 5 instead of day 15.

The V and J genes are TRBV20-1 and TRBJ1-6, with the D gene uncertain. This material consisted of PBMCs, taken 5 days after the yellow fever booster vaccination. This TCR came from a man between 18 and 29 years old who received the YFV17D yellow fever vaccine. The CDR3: CSAKSLIGPKSPLHF. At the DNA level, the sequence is TGCAGTGCTAAGTCCCTGATAGGACCGAAATCACCCCTCCACTTT.